This T cell receptor beta chain emerged from a study of identical twins. Study-wide results and caveats: Donors were not followed over many years; analysis was cross-sectional.

Ten or more counts support this clonotype. Its antigen is as yet unknown. Looked up from germline, CDR1 is MNHEY and CDR2 is SVGEGT. Trimming cost V 6 bases and J 3 bases, with 8 bases left between them. This CDR3 is built from 12 residues. TCRdb re-derived calls from the 5' RACE reads in MiXCR, one entry per CDR3 protein. Of approximately 220,000 distinct CDR3 sequences in the sample, around 8% were seen once. The sample was also linked to a second study, of yellow fever vaccine responses in identical twins.

This TCR came from a woman aged 18-29 years in good health. The chain combines TRBV6-2 or TRBV6-3 with TRBJ1-2; D remains unclear. The specimen sequenced was memory (CD45RO+) T cells sorted from blood. The CDR3 reads CASSQGDYGYTF. The CDR3 DNA follows: TGTGCCAGCAGCCAAGGAGACTATGGCTACACCTTC.